This entry lists 23 T cell receptor beta chains sequenced from one sample in a study of OX40 agonist ivuxolimab in advanced cancers. TCRdb keeps only in-frame clones here, not all; method: immunoSEQ multiplex PCR. The sample shows under 95,000 clones, approximately 89% of them seen only once. Sequences were derived from CD4+ or CD8+ T cells sorted from blood, sampled in a trial of the OX40 agonist ivuxolimab. The receptor source for this set is an adult with an advanced solid tumor such as melanoma, head and neck, liver or kidney cancer.

V gene TRBV5-1 combines with J gene TRBJ1-6, with D uncertain. The CDR3 totals 14 residues. Germline CDR1 SGHRS, CDR2 YFSETQ. The germline V and J ends were trimmed by 1 base and 8 bases, with 10 bases remaining between them. This chain's CDR3 is CASSLRPYDSPLHF. The CDR3 DNA reads as TGCGCCAGCAGCTTGAGACCTTATGATTCACCCCTCCACTTT.

This chain joins TRBV19 and TRBJ2-4; a weak D match, TRBD1 (6 bases). Trimming shortened V by 3 bases and J by 6 bases, and 12 bases separated the two germline ends. CDR1 is LNHDA, CDR2 SQIVND, per germline (reference sequence). The CDR3 loop spans 14 amino acids. The CDR3 DNA sequence: TGTGCCAGTAGTATTTCCCAGGGGAGAAACATTCAGTACTTC. It yields the protein CASSISQGRNIQYF.

The chain combines TRBV29-1 with TRBJ2-3; D unclear. CDR3 length: 13 residues. Trimming removed 4 bases from V and 0 bases from J, with 8 bases in between. The germline CDR1 and CDR2 sequences are SQVTM and ANQGSEA. The chain's CDR3 is CSVVVWSTDTQYF. The CDR3 nucleotides read TGCAGCGTTGTGGTGTGGAGCACAGATACGCAGTATTTT.

The chain joins TRBV5-6 to TRBJ2-2; 8 nucleotides align to TRBD2. In germline, CDR1 is SGHDT, CDR2 YYEEEE. This CDR3 has 16 amino acids. V lost 1 base and J lost 0; bases outside the gene matches: 2. The CDR3 loop is CASSLMREANTGELFF. The CDR3 nucleotides are TGTGCCAGCAGCTTGATGCGGGAGGCGAACACCGGGGAGCTGTTTTTT. Complete variable domain (other parts from reference TRBV5-6 and TRBJ2-2): DAGVTQSPTHLIKTRGQQVTLRCSPKSGHDTVSWYQQALGQGPQFIFQYYEEEERQRGNFPDRFSGHQFPNYSSELNVNALLLGDSALYLCASSLMREANTGELFFGEGSRLTVL.

The chain uses TRBV15 and TRBJ2-5; possible D gene TRBD2, 6 bases. CDR1 and CDR2 (germline): LNHNV, YYDKDF (reference sequence). The CDR3 has 13 residues. V lost 1 base to trimming and J lost 5 bases, with 8 bases between them. The CDR3: CATSRGRGETQYF. The CDR3 DNA sequence: TGTGCCACCAGCAGAGGCCGGGGGGAGACCCAGTACTTC.

The V call is TRBV5-4, the J call TRBJ2-5; possible D gene TRBD2, 6 bases. This CDR3 contains 14 residues. The V end was cut by 4 bases, the J end by 4 bases, with 14 bases between. Germline V gene sequence: CDR1 SGHNT, CDR2 YYREEE (reference sequence). The CDR3 DNA reads TGTGCCAGCAGCCCCGGGGTCGGGGGAGAGACCCAGTACTTC. It is translated as CASSPGVGGETQYF.

This rearrangement joins TRBV7-3 to TRBJ1-3; D ambiguous. Germline V lookup: CDR1 SGHTA, CDR2 FQGTGA. V shed 1 base and J shed 7 bases, with 8 bases lying between them. The CDR3 is 13 amino acids. The CDR3 loop is CASSLIGRNTIYF. CDR3 DNA: TGTGCCAGCAGCTTAATTGGGCGGAACACCATATATTTT.

The chain couples TRBV9 to TRBJ2-7; D is perhaps TRBD2 (5 bases). The CDR3 sequence is 14 residues long. Trimming removed 0 bases from V and 2 bases from J, with 9 bases in between. CDR1 SGDLS and CDR2 YYNGEE come from the germline V gene. Written as DNA, the CDR3 is TGTGCCAGCAGCGTAGCCCCCGGGGCCTACGAGCAGTACTTC. It codes for CASSVAPGAYEQYF.

This clone has a handful of counts. The genes are TRBV30 and TRBJ1-3; D is ambiguous. Trimming cost V 0 bases and J 3 bases, with 3 bases left between them. From germline, CDR1 is GTSNPN and CDR2 SVGIG (reference sequence). The CDR3 is made up of 12 amino acids. CDR3 sequence reads: CAWSVIGNTIYF. CDR3 nucleotides: TGTGCCTGGAGTGTCATTGGAAACACCATATATTTT.

The chain combines TRBV27 with TRBJ2-7; D is possibly TRBD2 (5 bases). Germline V CDR1 and CDR2: MNHEY, SMNVEV (reference sequence). Trimming pared 6 bases from V and 7 bases from J, leaving 16 bases between. This CDR3 has 13 residues. In DNA form, the CDR3 reads TGTGCCAGCAGCCCCAGGCGCGGGTGGGAGCAGTACTTC. Amino acid sequence: CASSPRRGWEQYF.

The chain carries TRBV7-9 and TRBJ1-2; D is unresolved. The length of the CDR3 is 14 residues. Looked up from germline, CDR1 is SEHNR and CDR2 is FQNEAQ (reference sequence). V lost 0 bases and J lost 2, with 7 bases in between. CDR3 in DNA: TGTGCCAGCAGCTTAGCCGCGGGGAACTATGGCTACACCTTC. Residues: CASSLAAGNYGYTF. Together with reference TRBV7-9 and TRBJ1-2, the CDR3 gives the full variable domain: DTGVSQNPRHKITKRGQNVTFRCDPISEHNRLYWYRQTLGQGPEFLTYFQNEAQLEKSRLLSDRFSAERPKGSFSTLEIQRTEQGDSAMYLCASSLAAGNYGYTFGSGTRLTVV.

This rearrangement joins TRBV7-2 to TRBJ1-2, with D tentatively TRBD1 (6 bases). This CDR3 has 16 residues. V lost 3 bases to trimming and J lost 7 bases, with 21 bases between them. The V gene's germline CDR1 is SGHTA and CDR2 FQGNSA. CDR3 sequence reads: CASSLKPSRETGGYTF. The CDR3 coding sequence is TGTGCCAGCAGCTTGAAGCCCTCCAGGGAGACAGGTGGCTACACCTTC.

CDR3 bases: TGTGCCAGCAGCGCCGGGCCAATGAACACTGAAGCTTTCTTT. This sequence encodes CASSAGPMNTEAFF. The J gene is TRBJ1-1, the V gene TRBV7-6; D not resolved. Germline CDR1 SGHVS, CDR2 FNYEAQ. This CDR3 is built from 14 residues. The V gene lost 5 bases and the J gene lost 0 bases, with 10 bases spanning the gap.

The chain links TRBV14 to TRBJ2-5, with unresolved D. The CDR3 is 11 residues long. Germline lookup yields CDR1 SGHDN and CDR2 FVKESK. V shed 3 bases and J shed 2 bases, with 1 base lying between them. CDR3 nucleotide sequence: TGTGCCAGCAGCCAGCAAGAGACCCAGTACTTC. Translation: CASSQQETQYF.

The rearrangement uses TRBV2 and TRBJ2-1; tentatively, D is TRBD1 or TRBD2 (5 bases each). The CDR3 is 14 amino acids. Germline V lookup: CDR1 SNHLY, CDR2 FYNNEI. V lost 5 bases and J lost 8, with 16 bases in between. CDR3 sequence (DNA): TGTGCCAGCAGTCGACCGGGACGTCGGGATGAGCAGTTCTTC. Its protein product is CASSRPGRRDEQFF.

This chain links TRBV10-3 with TRBJ2-1; 10 nucleotides agree with TRBD2. Germline CDR1 and CDR2: ENHRY and SYGVKD. CDR3 length: 14 amino acids. The ends lost 4 bases at V and 5 bases at J; junction bases unmatched: 2. CDR3 coding DNA: TGTGCCATCAGTGGAGCGGGAGGGCACAATGAGCAGTTCTTC. Translation gives CAISGAGGHNEQFF.

This chain uses TRBV7-9 with TRBJ2-5, with D perhaps being TRBD1 or TRBD2 (7 bases each). Germline loops: CDR1 SEHNR, CDR2 FQNEAQ (reference sequence). This CDR3 is built from 16 residues. Trimming removed 5 bases at V and 2 bases at J, with 18 bases between. The CDR3 loop is CASSPRQGLLQETQYF. The CDR3 nucleotides are TGTGCCAGCAGCCCCAGACAGGGACTATTACAAGAGACCCAGTACTTC.

The chain couples TRBV21-1 to TRBJ2-5; TRBD2 reflects the table's D call only, with no check against the DNA. TRBV21-1 is flagged as a pseudogene. CDR3 size: 19 residues. The CDR3 coding sequence is TGTGCCAGCAGCAAACTAAAAGGAGGAAACACTAGCGGTATAGAGACCCAGTACTTC. Encoded protein: CASSKLKGGNTSGIETQYF.

This clone was seen once. The chain joins TRBV16 to TRBJ2-7, with TRBD2 matching over 8 bases. Losses at the gene ends were 4 bases for V and 4 bases for J; bases not matched to a gene: 9. Looked up from germline, CDR1 is KGHSY and CDR2 is FQNENV. The CDR3 is 15 residues long. The CDR3 here is CASSLTAGVTYEQYF. CDR3 bases: TGTGCCAGCAGCCTCACAGCGGGAGTTACGTACGAGCAGTACTTC.

This sequence joins TRBV25-1 and TRBJ1-3, with D perhaps matching TRBD1 (6 bases). Germline values: CDR1 MGHDK, CDR2 SYGVNS. CDR3 length equals 15 residues. The V end lost 1 base, the J end lost 3 bases, and 10 bases lay between the germline ends. CDR3 residues: CASSEFRGYGNTIYF. The CDR3 DNA sequence: TGTGCCAGCAGTGAATTCAGGGGATATGGAAACACCATATATTTT.

The chain combines TRBV27 with TRBJ2-3; 12 nucleotides agree with TRBD2. The CDR3 is made up of 20 amino acids. Germline V lookup: CDR1 MNHEY, CDR2 SMNVEV (reference sequence). V shed 5 bases, J shed 2 bases, and the junction held 17 bases outside the gene matches. Here the CDR3 reads CASSMKGLAGLRGSTDTQYF. CDR3 nucleotide sequence: TGTGCCAGCAGTATGAAGGGACTAGCGGGCCTAAGGGGATCCACAGATACGCAGTATTTT.

The table lists this clone with many counts. The CDR3 protein is CASSFNGGDNQPQHF. For the CDR3, the DNA is TGTGCCAGCAGTTTCAATGGGGGTGATAATCAGCCCCAGCATTTT. V and J are TRBV28 and TRBJ1-5; possible D gene TRBD1, 5 bases. CDR1 is MDHEN and CDR2 is SYDVKM in the germline V gene. V lost 3 bases, J lost 4 bases, and 13 bases lay in between. This CDR3 is built from 15 residues.

The chain links TRBV19 to TRBJ2-5; perhaps D is TRBD1 or TRBD2 (6 bases each). Germline V CDR1 and CDR2: LNHDA, SQIVND (reference sequence). The CDR3 contains 16 residues. V lost 7 bases to trimming and J lost 4 bases, with 22 bases between them. The CDR3 region is CASTPGGPKVGETQYF. The CDR3 bases are TGTGCCAGTACACCCGGGGGCCCCAAGGTGGGAGAGACCCAGTACTTC.